Listed below are T cell receptor beta chains from one sample, sequenced in a study of blood T cell repertoires in COVID-19. Measured with immunoSEQ multiplex PCR; TCRdb has only the in-frame clones, and not every one. The sample has about 220,000 clones, less than 90% seen once. Sequencing used peripheral blood. The receptors derive from a man aged 25 to 40 with active or convalescent COVID-19. Each CDR3 is given with its conserved first and last residue. The order of the fields is D gene, V gene, J gene, clone size, CDR3 DNA, CDR3 protein. D genes are given only for firm matches. Clone size is given for some rows only: seen once, a few or many times, or a class if the clone is expanded.

>TRBD1|TRBV19|TRBJ1-4|NA
TGTGCCAGTAGGAGACAGGGGGATGGAAAACTGTTTTTT
CASRRQGDGKLFF
>NA|TRBV7-6|TRBJ2-1|NA
TGTGCCAGCAGCAATACTAAGACCCCGCCGTTCTTC
CASSNTKTPPFF
>NA|TRBV6-5|TRBJ1-5|few
TGTGCCAGCAGTTACTCATTAGGGGGAGGGCAGCCCCAGCATTTT
CASSYSLGGGQPQHF
>NA|TRBV3-1/TRBV3-2|TRBJ2-7|NA
TGTGCCAGCAGCCTCTCGTGTGCCCGGGACAGCCCTATGCGGGGCTACTTC
CASSLSCARDSPMRGYF
>TRBD1|TRBV7-2|TRBJ1-4|NA
TGTGCCAGCAGCCCGGGGACAGCTAATGAAAAACTGTTTTTT
CASSPGTANEKLFF
>TRBD1|TRBV6-5|TRBJ1-2|few
TGTGCCAGCAGCCCCGGACAGGCCTACTATGGCTACACCTTC
CASSPGQAYYGYTF
>NA|TRBV7-8|TRBJ1-5|once
TGTGCCAGCAGCTTAGGTTCAGACTACTATCAGCCCCAGCATTTT
CASSLGSDYYQPQHF
>NA|TRBV7-2|TRBJ2-7|NA
TGTGCCAGCAGCTTAGGGCAGGCGGACACCTACGAGCAGTACTTC
CASSLGQADTYEQYF
>NA|TRBV4-2|TRBJ2-3|NA
TGTGCCAGCAGCCAAGTCGGGCGGGTTAGCACAGATACGCAGTATTTT
CASSQVGRVSTDTQYF
>TRBD2|TRBV6-2/TRBV6-3|TRBJ2-1|NA
TGTGCCAGCCGCCCAAACGGGGGGGCTTATGAGCAGTTCTTC
CASRPNGGAYEQFF
>TRBD2|TRBV7-2|TRBJ2-5|NA
TGTGCCAGCAGCAGGGGAGGGCTCCAAGAGACCCAGTACTTC
CASSRGGLQETQYF
>NA|TRBV4-1|TRBJ1-1|medium-sized
TGCGCCAGCAGCCAAGATGGGGAGAATGAAGCTTTCTTT
CASSQDGENEAFF
>NA|TRBV28|TRBJ2-1|NA
TGTGCCAGCAGAGGCGGGAACAATGAGCAGTTCTTC
CASRGGNNEQFF
>NA|TRBV24-1|TRBJ2-5|few
TGTGCCACCAGTGACACCGGGACATCGGGGGAGACCCAGTACTTC
CATSDTGTSGETQYF
>TRBD1|TRBV15|TRBJ1-2|NA
TGTGCCACCATTTCGACAGGGGGCCCTAACTATGGCTACACCTTC
CATISTGGPNYGYTF
>NA|TRBV28|TRBJ1-5|NA
TGTGCCAGCAGCCTCCTAAATCAGCCCCAGCATTTT
CASSLLNQPQHF
>TRBD1|TRBV28|TRBJ2-2|NA
TGTGCCAGCACCCAAATCCGGACAGGGGGCGCGAGCTGGGAGCTGTTTTTT
CASTQIRTGGASWELFF
>TRBD1|TRBV7-3|TRBJ2-7|few
TGTGCCAGCAGCCCGCGCGGTGGGGACAGGGTCTCCTACGAGCAGTACTTC
CASSPRGGDRVSYEQYF
>NA|TRBV12-2|TRBJ2-1|NA
TGTGCAAGTCGACCAACTGCCGGGACTTGGGGGAATGAGCAGTTCTTC
CASRPTAGTWGNEQFF
>TRBD2|TRBV7-3|TRBJ2-2|NA
TGTGCCAGCAGCCGGGGGGATTCCGGGGAGCTGTTTTTT
CASSRGDSGELFF
>TRBD2|TRBV27|TRBJ2-1|NA
TGTGCCAGCAGTCCGCAAAGCGGGATAGGCGATGAGCAGTTCTTC
CASSPQSGIGDEQFF
>TRBD1|TRBV6-2/TRBV6-3|TRBJ2-2|NA
TGTGCCAGCAGTTACCCGATCGGTTCGGGACAGGGATACACCGGGGAGCTGTTTTTT
CASSYPIGSGQGYTGELFF
>TRBD1|TRBV5-1|TRBJ2-5|NA
TGCGCCAGCAGCTTAGGGGGCGGGGAGACCCAGTACTTC
CASSLGGGETQYF
>NA|TRBV21-1|TRBJ2-7|NA
TGTGCCAGCAGCAAAGGGACAGGGAGGGTAGGAGAGCAGTACTTC
CASSKGTGRVGEQYF
>TRBD1|TRBV18|TRBJ1-6|NA
TGTGCCAGCTCACCCCGAACAGGGGCGAATAATTCACCCCTCCACTTT
CASSPRTGANNSPLHF
>TRBD1|TRBV28|TRBJ1-4|NA
TGTGCCAGCAGTTTACGGGAAGGGACAGGGGGAAGAAAACTGTTTTTT
CASSLREGTGGRKLFF
>TRBD1|TRBV6-5|TRBJ1-2|NA
TGTGCCAGCAGTTATAGACAGGGGTATGGCTACACCTTC
CASSYRQGYGYTF
>NA|TRBV5-4|TRBJ2-2|once
TGTGCCAGCAGCCCAAATGGGGGGTGGAACACCGGGGAGCTGTTTTTT
CASSPNGGWNTGELFF
>NA|TRBV4-1|TRBJ1-3|NA
TGCGCCAGCAGCCAAAATCGGGTGTCTGGAAACACCATATATTTT
CASSQNRVSGNTIYF
>TRBD2|TRBV7-9|TRBJ2-5|NA
TGTGCCAGCAGCCCCGGGCTAGCGGGAGAAGAGACCCAGTACTTC
CASSPGLAGEETQYF
>TRBD1|TRBV5-6|TRBJ2-1|NA
TGTGCCAGCAGCCAGGGGGACGTTGAGCAGTTCTTC
CASSQGDVEQFF
>NA|TRBV15|TRBJ1-5|few
TGTGCCACCAGCGGGACATTAAACAATCAGCCCCAGCATTTT
CATSGTLNNQPQHF
>NA|TRBV19|TRBJ1-5|NA
TGTGCCAGTAGTATTGTCCGGGTTCAGCCCCAGCATTTT
CASSIVRVQPQHF
>TRBD1|TRBV6-6|TRBJ2-6|NA
TGTGCCAGCAGTCGACAGGGGCCCTCTGGGGCCAACGTCCTGACTTTC
CASSRQGPSGANVLTF
>NA|TRBV15|TRBJ2-7|NA
TGTGCCACCAGCAGAGATGGAGGGGGCTGGGGCGAGCAGTACTTC
CATSRDGGGWGEQYF
>TRBD2|TRBV7-8|TRBJ2-7|NA
TGTGCCAGCGTTGTTTCGGGGGGGCTCTGGTACGAGCAGTACTTC
CASVVSGGLWYEQYF
>NA|TRBV30|TRBJ1-4|NA
TGTGCCTGGAGCGTAGGGGGAGATCGTGAAAAACTGTTTTTT
CAWSVGGDREKLFF
>TRBD1|TRBV15|TRBJ2-2|once
TGTGCCACCAGCAGGGACAGGGGACCCGGGGAGCTGTTTTTT
CATSRDRGPGELFF
>NA|TRBV4-2|TRBJ1-3|few
TGTGCCAGCAGCCCCGAGGTACTTTTTGGAAACACCATATATTTT
CASSPEVLFGNTIYF
>TRBD1|TRBV3-1/TRBV3-2|TRBJ2-7|few
TGTGCCAGCAGCCGTACAGGGGACGGCGAGCAGTACTTC
CASSRTGDGEQYF
>TRBD2|TRBV19|TRBJ2-1|NA
TGTGCCAGTAGTACTCTAGCGGGAGGGCCCAATGAGCAGTTCTTC
CASSTLAGGPNEQFF
>TRBD2|TRBV5-4|TRBJ2-1|few
TGTGCCAGCAGCTTTAGCGGGGCGGTCAATGAGCAGTTCTTC
CASSFSGAVNEQFF
>NA|TRBV7-8|TRBJ1-5|once
TGTGCCAGCAGCTTAGGGGGGGTGGGGAATCAGCCCCAGCATTTT
CASSLGGVGNQPQHF
>TRBD1|TRBV2|TRBJ1-1|NA
TGTGCCAGCAGGGGGGACAGGGTGAGTGAAGCTTTCTTT
CASRGDRVSEAFF
>NA|TRBV7-2|TRBJ2-3|NA
TGTGCCAGCAGCCCGGGGTGGGCAGATACGCAGTATTTT
CASSPGWADTQYF
>TRBD2|TRBV11-2|TRBJ2-7|NA
TGTGCCAGCAGCCAACCCGGGGGTACGGGAGGCGAGCAGTACTTC
CASSQPGGTGGEQYF
>TRBD1|TRBV11-2|TRBJ2-7|NA
TGTGCCAGCAGCCCAGGACAGGGGGCTGGTGAGCAGTACTTC
CASSPGQGAGEQYF
>NA|TRBV18|TRBJ2-3|NA
TGTGCCAGCTCACCACAGGGGGATACGCAGTATTTT
CASSPQGDTQYF
>TRBD1|TRBV5-1|TRBJ2-7|NA
TGCGCCAGCAGCGGCGCGGGACAGGCCTACGAGCAGTACTTC
CASSGAGQAYEQYF
>NA|TRBV5-5|TRBJ2-1|NA
TGTGCCAGCAGCGGAAGGGGCACCTCGTTCTTC
CASSGRGTSFF
>NA|TRBV28|TRBJ2-5|NA
TGTGCCACCCAAGGGGTAAGAGAGACCCAGTACTTC
CATQGVRETQYF
>NA|TRBV29-1|TRBJ1-6|once
TGCAGCGTTGGTGCGGGGGTAAATTCACCCCTCCACTTT
CSVGAGVNSPLHF
>NA|TRBV3-1/TRBV3-2|TRBJ1-2|NA
TGTGCCAGCAGCCACGCTAGCTGGGTATATGGCTACACCTTC
CASSHASWVYGYTF
>NA|TRBV12-3/TRBV12-4|TRBJ1-2|NA
TGTGCCAGCAGTTTGGAGGGCTTTGGTGGCTACACCTTC
CASSLEGFGGYTF
>TRBD1|TRBV19|TRBJ1-5|NA
TGTGCCAGTAGTATCGGGGCAGGGGGTGGACAGCCCCAGCATTTT
CASSIGAGGGQPQHF
>NA|TRBV6-4|TRBJ1-3|NA
TGTGCCAGCACTCACCCCCGGCCAGGCTCTGGAAACACCATATATTTT
CASTHPRPGSGNTIYF
>NA|TRBV7-2|TRBJ2-4|NA
TGTGCCAGCAGCTTAGATGGAGGGAGGAAAAACATTCAGTACTTC
CASSLDGGRKNIQYF